This entry lists 2 T cell receptor beta chains sequenced from one sample in a study of blood T cell repertoires in COVID-19. Generated by immunoSEQ multiplex PCR, the TCRdb table keeps only in-frame clones and is missing some. The sample contains under 350,000 clones, around 89% of which appear only once. Sequencing input: peripheral blood. The receptor set was obtained from a man aged 35 to 55 with acute or convalescent COVID-19.

The rearrangement joins TRBV11-2 to TRBJ1-1; 10 bases agree with TRBD1. In germline, CDR1 is SGHAT, CDR2 FQNNGV. The CDR3 contains 16 residues. The V gene end was trimmed by 5 bases and the J gene end by 3 bases; junction bases not matched to a gene: 9. The CDR3 protein is CASSLLAGQGYTEAFF. The CDR3 nucleotides are TGTGCCAGCAGCCTCCTCGCGGGACAGGGGTACACTGAAGCTTTCTTT. Looking up the rest from reference TRBV11-2 and TRBJ1-1 gives the full variable domain: EAGVAQSPRYKIIEKRQSVAFWCNPISGHATLYWYQQILGQGPKLLIQFQNNGVVDDSQLPKDRFSAERLKGVDSTLKIQPAKLEDSAVYLCASSLLAGQGYTEAFFGQGTRLTVV.

The gene calls are TRBV5-1 and TRBJ2-1, with 9 positions matching TRBD1. Germline V lookup: CDR1 SGHRS, CDR2 YFSETQ. Trimming took 4 bases from V and 6 from J; bases not matched to a gene: 8. The CDR3 is made up of 15 amino acids. The CDR3 coding sequence is TGCGCCAGCAGCCCCCGGACAGGGGTCCCCAATGAGCAGTTCTTC. This codes for CASSPRTGVPNEQFF.